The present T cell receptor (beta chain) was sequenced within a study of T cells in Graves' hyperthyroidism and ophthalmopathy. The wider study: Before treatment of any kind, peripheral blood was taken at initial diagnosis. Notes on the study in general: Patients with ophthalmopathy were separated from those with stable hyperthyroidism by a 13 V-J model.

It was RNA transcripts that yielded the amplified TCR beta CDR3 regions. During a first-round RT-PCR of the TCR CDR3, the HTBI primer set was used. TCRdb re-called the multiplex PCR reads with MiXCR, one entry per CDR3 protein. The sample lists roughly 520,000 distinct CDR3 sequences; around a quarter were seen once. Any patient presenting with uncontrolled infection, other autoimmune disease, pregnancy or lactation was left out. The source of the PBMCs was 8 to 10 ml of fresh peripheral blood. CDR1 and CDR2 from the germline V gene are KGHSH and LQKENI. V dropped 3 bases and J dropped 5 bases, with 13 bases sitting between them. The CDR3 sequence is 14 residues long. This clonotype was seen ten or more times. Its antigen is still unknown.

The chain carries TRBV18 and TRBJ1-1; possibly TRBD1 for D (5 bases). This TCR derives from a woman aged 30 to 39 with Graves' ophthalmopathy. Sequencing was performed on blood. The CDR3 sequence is CASSPGPSGTEAFF. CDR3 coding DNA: TGTGCCAGCTCACCCGGACCGTCAGGGACTGAAGCTTTCTTT.